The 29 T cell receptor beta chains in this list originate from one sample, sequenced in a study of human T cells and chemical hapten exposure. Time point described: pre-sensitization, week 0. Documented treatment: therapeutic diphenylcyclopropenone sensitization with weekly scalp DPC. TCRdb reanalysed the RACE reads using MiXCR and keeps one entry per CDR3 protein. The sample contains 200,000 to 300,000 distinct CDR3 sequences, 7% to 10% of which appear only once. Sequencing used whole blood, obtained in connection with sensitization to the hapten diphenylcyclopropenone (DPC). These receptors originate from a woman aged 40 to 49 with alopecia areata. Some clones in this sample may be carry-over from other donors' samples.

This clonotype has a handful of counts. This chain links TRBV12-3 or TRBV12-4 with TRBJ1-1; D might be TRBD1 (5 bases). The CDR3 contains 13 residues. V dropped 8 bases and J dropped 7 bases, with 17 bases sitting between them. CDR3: CASSGLGRIEAFF. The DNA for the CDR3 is TGTGCCAGCTCTGGACTGGGGCGCATTGAAGCTTTCTTT.

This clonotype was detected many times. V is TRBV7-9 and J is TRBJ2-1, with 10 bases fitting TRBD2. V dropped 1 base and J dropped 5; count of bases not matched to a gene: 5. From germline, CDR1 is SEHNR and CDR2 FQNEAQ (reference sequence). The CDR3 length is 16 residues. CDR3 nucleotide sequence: TGTGCCAGCAGCTTAGTGGAACTAGCGGGACACAATGAGCAGTTCTTC. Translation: CASSLVELAGHNEQFF.

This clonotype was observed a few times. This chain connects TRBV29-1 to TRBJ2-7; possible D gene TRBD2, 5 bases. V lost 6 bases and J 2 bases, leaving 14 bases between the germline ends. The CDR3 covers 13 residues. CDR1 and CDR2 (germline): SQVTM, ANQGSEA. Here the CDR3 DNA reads TGCAGCGTCTACCTAGCAAACCCCTACGAGCAGTACTTC. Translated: CSVYLANPYEQYF.

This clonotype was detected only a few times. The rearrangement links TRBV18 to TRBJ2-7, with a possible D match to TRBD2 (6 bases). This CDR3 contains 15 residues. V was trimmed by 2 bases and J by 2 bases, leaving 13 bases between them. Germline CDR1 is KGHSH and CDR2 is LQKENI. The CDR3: CASSPTGDWAYEQYF. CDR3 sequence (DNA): TGTGCCAGCTCACCAACGGGGGACTGGGCCTACGAGCAGTACTTC.

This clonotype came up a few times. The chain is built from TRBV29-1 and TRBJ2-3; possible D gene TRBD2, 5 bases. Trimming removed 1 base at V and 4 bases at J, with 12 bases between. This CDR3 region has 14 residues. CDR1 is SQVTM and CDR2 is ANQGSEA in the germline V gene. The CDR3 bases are TGCAGCGTTGAAGGCGTCGGTAGCGCAGATACGCAGTATTTT. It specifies CSVEGVGSADTQYF.

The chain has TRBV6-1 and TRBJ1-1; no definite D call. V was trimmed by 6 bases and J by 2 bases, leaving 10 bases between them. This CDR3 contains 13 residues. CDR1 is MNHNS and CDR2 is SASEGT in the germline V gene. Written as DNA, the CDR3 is TGTGCCAGCAGCGTCCTATATAACACTGAAGCTTTCTTT. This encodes CASSVLYNTEAFF.

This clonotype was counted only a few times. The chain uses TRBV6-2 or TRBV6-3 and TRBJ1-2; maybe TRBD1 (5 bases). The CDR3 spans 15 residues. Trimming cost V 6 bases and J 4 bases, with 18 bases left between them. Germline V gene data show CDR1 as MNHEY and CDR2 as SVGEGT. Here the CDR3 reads CASRLVGTESYGYTF. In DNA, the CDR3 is TGTGCCAGCAGACTAGTGGGGACGGAGAGCTATGGCTACACCTTC.

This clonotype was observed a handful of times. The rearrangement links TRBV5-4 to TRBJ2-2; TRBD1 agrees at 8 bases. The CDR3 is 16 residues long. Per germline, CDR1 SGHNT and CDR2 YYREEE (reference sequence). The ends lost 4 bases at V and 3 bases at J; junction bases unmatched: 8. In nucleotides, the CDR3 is TGTGCCAGCAGCCTGGAAGGGACAGGAGACACCGGGGAGCTGTTTTTT. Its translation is CASSLEGTGDTGELFF.

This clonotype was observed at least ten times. Here the CDR3 reads CASSVAGTGAYEQYF. CDR3 sequence (DNA): TGTGCCAGCAGCGTCGCCGGGACAGGAGCCTACGAGCAGTACTTC. This chain links TRBV9 with TRBJ2-7; 8 bases align to TRBD1. The germline CDR1 and CDR2 sequences are SGDLS and YYNGEE. This CDR3 comprises 15 residues. V lost 2 bases and J lost 2; bases outside the gene matches: 6.

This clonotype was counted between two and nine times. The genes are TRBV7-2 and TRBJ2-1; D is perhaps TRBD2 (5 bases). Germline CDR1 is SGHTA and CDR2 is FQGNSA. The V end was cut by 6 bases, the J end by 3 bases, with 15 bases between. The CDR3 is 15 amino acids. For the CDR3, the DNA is TGTGCCAGCAGTCCGACGATCCGGGGCTACAATGAGCAGTTCTTC. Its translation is CASSPTIRGYNEQFF.

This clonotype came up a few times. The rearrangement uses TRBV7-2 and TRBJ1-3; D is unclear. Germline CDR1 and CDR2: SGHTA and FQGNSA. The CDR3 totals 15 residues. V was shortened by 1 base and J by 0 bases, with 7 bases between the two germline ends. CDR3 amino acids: CASSLDWLSGNTIYF. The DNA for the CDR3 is TGTGCCAGCAGCTTAGACTGGCTCTCTGGAAACACCATATATTTT.

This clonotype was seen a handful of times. The CDR3 nucleotides read TGCGCCAGCAGCCAAGACCTCCTCTATCGGGAGTCGACCGGGGAGCTGTTTTTT. As protein: CASSQDLLYRESTGELFF. This chain links TRBV4-3 with TRBJ2-2, with a weak D call TRBD2 (6 bases). Germline V gives CDR1 LGHNA, CDR2 YSLEER. V lost 0 bases to trimming and J lost 5 bases, with 19 bases between them. The CDR3 is made up of 18 amino acids.

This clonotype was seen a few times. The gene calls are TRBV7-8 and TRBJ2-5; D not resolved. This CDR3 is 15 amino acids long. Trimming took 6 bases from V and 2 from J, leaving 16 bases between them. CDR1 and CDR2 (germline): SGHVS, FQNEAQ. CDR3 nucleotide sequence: TGTGCCAGCAGTACTACGAAGGCCTCACAAGAGACCCAGTACTTC. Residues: CASSTTKASQETQYF.

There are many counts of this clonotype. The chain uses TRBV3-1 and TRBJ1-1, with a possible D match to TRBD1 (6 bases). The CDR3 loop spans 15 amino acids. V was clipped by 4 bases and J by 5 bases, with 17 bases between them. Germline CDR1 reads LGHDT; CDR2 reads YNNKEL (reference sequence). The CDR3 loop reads CASSPLMGGRTEAFF. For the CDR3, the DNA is TGTGCCAGCAGCCCCTTAATGGGGGGCAGGACTGAAGCTTTCTTT. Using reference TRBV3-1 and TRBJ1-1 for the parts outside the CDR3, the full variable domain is DTAVSQTPKYLVTQMGNDKSIKCEQNLGHDTMYWYKQDSKKFLKIMFSYNNKELIINETVPNRFSPKSPDKAHLNLHINSLELGDSAVYFCASSPLMGGRTEAFFGQGTRLTVV.

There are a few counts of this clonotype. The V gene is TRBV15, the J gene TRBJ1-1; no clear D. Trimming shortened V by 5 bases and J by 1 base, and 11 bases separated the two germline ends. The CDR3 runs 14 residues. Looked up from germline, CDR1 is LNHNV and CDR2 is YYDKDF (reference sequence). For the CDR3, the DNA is TGTGCCACCAGCTGGAGGACGGCGAACACTGAAGCTTTCTTT. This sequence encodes CATSWRTANTEAFF. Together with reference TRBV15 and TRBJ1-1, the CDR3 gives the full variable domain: DAMVIQNPRYQVTQFGKPVTLSCSQTLNHNVMYWYQQKSSQAPKLLFHYYDKDFNNEADTPDNFQSRRPNTSFCFLDIRSPGLGDTAMYLCATSWRTANTEAFFGQGTRLTVV.

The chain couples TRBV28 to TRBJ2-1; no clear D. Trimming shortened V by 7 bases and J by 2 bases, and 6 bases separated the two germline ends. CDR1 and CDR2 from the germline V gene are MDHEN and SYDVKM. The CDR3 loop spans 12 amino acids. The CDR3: CASTTPYNEQFF. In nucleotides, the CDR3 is TGTGCCAGCACTACCCCCTACAATGAGCAGTTCTTC.

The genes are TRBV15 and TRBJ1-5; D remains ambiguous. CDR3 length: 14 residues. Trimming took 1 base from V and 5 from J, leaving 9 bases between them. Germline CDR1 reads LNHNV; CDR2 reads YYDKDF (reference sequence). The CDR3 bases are TGTGCCACCAGCAGAGGAGCGTCGGATCAGCCCCAGCATTTT. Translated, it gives CATSRGASDQPQHF.

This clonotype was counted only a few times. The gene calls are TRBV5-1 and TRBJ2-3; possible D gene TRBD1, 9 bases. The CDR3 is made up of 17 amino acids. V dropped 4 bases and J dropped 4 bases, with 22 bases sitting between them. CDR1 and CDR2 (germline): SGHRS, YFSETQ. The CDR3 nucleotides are TGCGCCAGCAGCCGGGGACAGGGACGAGCGGGAGCAGATACGCAGTATTTT. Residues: CASSRGQGRAGADTQYF.

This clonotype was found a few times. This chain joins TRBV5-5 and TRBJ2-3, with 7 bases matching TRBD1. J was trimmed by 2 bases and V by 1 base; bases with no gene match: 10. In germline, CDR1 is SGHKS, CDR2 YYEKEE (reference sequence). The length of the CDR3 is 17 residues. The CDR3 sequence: CASSLQWTGTNTDTQYF. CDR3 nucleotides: TGTGCCAGCAGCTTGCAGTGGACAGGCACAAACACAGATACGCAGTATTTT.

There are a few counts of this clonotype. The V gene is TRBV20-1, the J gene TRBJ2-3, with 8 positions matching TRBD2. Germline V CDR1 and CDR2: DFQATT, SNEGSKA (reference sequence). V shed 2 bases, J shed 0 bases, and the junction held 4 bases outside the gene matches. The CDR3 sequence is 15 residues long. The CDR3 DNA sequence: TGCAGTGCTAGACTAGCGGGCTCTAGCACAGATACGCAGTATTTT. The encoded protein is CSARLAGSSTDTQYF.

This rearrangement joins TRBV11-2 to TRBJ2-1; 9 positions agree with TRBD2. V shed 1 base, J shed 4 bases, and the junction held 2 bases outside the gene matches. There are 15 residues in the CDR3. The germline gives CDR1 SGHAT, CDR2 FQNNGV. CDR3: CASSLGAGGYNEQFF. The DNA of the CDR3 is TGTGCCAGCAGCTTAGGAGCGGGAGGTTACAATGAGCAGTTCTTC.

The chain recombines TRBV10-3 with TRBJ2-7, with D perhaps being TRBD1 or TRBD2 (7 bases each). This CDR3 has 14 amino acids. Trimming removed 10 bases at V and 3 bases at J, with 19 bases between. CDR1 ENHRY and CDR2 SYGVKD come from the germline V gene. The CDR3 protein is CASKAGQSNYEQYF. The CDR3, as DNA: TGTGCCAGTAAAGCGGGACAGTCCAACTACGAGCAGTACTTC.

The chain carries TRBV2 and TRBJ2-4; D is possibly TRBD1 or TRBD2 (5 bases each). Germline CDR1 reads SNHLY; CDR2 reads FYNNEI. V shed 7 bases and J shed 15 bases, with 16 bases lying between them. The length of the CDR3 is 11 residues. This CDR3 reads CASNSRDPVYF. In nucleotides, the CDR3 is TGTGCCAGCAATTCGAGGGACCCTGTGTACTTC.

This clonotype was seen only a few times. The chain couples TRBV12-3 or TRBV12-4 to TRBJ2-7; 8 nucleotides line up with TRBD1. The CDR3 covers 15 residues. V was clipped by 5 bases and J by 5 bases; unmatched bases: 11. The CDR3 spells CASSPRDRRGDEQYF. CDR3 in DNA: TGTGCCAGCAGTCCCCGGGACAGGAGGGGTGACGAGCAGTACTTC.

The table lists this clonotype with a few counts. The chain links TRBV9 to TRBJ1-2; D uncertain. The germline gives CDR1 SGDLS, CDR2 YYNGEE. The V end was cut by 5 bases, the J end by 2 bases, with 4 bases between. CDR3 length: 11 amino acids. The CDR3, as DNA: TGTGCCAGCAGGGCCAACTATGGCTACACCTTC. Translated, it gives CASRANYGYTF. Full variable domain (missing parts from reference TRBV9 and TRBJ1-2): DSGVTQTPKHLITATGQRVTLRCSPRSGDLSVYWYQQSLDQGLQFLIQYYNGEERAKGNILERFSAQQFPDLHSELNLSSLELGDSALYFCASRANYGYTFGSGTRLTVV.

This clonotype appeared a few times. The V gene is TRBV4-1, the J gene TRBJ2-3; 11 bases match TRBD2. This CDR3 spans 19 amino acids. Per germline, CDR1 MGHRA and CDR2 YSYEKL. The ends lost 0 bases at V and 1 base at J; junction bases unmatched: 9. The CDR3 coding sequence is TGCGCCAGCAGCCAAGATCGGCTAGCGGGAGGTTTTGGCACAGATACGCAGTATTTT. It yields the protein CASSQDRLAGGFGTDTQYF.

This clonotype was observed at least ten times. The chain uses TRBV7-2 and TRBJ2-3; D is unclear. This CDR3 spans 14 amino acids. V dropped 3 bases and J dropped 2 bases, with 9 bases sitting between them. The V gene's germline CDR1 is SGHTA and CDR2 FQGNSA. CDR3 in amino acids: CASSFRSSTDTQYF. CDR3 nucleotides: TGTGCCAGCAGCTTCAGATCTTCCACAGATACGCAGTATTTT.

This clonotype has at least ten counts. The CDR3 loop reads CASSVRVGTPKHEKLFF. DNA for the CDR3: TGCGCCAGCAGCGTGAGGGTAGGCACACCGAAGCATGAAAAACTGTTTTTT. The gene calls are TRBV4-1 and TRBJ1-4, with D hard to call. Deletions cut 5 bases from V and 6 bases from J, with 22 bases between. This CDR3 is built from 17 residues. The germline CDR1 and CDR2 sequences are MGHRA and YSYEKL.

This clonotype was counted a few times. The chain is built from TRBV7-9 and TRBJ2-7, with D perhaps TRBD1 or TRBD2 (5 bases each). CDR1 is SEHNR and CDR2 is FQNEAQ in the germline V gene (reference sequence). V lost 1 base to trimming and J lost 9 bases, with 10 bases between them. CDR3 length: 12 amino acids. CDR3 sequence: CASSLEGTGQYF. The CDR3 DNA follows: TGTGCCAGCAGCTTAGAGGGGACGGGGCAGTACTTC.